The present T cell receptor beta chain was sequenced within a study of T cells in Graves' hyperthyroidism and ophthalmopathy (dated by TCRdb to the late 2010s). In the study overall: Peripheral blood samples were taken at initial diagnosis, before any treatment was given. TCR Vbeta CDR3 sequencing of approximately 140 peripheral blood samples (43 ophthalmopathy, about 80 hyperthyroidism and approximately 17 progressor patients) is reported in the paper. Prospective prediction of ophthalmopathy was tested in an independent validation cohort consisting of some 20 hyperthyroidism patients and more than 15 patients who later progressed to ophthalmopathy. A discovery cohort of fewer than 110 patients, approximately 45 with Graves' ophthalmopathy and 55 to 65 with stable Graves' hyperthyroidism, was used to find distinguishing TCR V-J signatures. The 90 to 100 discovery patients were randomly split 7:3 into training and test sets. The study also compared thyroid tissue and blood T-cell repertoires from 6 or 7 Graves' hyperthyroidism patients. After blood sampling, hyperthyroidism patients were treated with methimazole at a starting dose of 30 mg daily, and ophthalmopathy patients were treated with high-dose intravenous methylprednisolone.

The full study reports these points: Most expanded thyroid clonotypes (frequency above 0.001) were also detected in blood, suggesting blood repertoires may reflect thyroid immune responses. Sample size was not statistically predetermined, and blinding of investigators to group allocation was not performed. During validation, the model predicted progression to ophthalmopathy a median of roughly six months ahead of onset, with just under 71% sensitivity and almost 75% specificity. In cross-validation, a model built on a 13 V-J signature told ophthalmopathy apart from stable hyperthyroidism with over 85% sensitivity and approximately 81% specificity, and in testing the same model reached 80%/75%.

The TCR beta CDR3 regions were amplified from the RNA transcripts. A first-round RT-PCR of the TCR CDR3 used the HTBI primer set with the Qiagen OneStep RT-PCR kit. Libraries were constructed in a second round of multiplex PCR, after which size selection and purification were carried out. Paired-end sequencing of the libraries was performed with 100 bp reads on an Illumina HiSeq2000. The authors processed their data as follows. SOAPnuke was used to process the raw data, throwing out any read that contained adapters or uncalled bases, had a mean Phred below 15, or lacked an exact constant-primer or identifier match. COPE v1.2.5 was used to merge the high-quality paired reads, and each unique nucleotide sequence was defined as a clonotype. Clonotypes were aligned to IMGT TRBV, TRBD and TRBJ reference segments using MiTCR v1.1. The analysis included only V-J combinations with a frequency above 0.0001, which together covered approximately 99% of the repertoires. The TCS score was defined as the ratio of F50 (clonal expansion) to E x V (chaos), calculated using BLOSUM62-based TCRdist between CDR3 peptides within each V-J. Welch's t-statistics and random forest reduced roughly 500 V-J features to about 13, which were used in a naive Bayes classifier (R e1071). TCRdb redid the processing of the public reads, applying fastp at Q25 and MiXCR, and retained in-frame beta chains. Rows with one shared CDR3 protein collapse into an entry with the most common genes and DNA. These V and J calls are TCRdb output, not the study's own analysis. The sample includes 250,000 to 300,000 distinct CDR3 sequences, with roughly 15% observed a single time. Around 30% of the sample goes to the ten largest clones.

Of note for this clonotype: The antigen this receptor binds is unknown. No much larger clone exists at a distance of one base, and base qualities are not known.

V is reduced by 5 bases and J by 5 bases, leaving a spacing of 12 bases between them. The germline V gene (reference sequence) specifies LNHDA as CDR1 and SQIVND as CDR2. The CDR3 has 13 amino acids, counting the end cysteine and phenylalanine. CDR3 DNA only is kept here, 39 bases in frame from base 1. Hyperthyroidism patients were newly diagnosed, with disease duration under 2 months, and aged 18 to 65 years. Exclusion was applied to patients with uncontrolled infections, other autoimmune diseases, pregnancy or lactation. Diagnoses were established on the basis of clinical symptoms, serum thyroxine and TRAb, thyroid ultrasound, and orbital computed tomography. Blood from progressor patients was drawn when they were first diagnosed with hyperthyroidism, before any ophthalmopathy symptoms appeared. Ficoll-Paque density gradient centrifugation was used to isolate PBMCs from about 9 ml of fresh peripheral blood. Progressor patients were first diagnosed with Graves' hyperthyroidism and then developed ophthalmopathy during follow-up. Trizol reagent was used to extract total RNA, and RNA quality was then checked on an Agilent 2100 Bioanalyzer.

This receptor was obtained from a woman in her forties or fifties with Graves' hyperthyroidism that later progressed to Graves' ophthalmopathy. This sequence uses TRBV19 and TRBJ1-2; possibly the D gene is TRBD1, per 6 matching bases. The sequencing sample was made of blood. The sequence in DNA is TGTGCCAGTAGTCAGGGGATAATGTATGGCTACACCTTC. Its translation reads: CASSQGIMYGYTF.